This section outlines one T cell receptor (beta chain) sequence together with its context. This CDR3 has 12 residues. Germline V gene lookup returns CDR1 SGHDT and CDR2 YYEEEE. V was cut by 0 bases and J by 7 bases, with 7 bases left in between. This sample was included in a study of blood T cell repertoires in COVID-19. The wider study: T cells, B-cell-depleted T cells, or PBMCs provided the cDNA or gDNA that served as material.

Here immunoSEQ multiplex PCR was the method, and the copy in TCRdb shows in-frame clones only, minus some. Found here are about 10,000 clones, almost 90% of them singletons; the top ten hold about 9.4%. The chain recombines TRBV5-6 with TRBJ1-1; D is undetermined. Input material: peripheral blood. This TCR was recovered from a human donor in a cohort sampled during active COVID-19. For the CDR3, the DNA is TGTGCCAGCAGCTTGGGCTGGCTTGAAGCTTTCTTT. As protein: CASSLGWLEAFF.